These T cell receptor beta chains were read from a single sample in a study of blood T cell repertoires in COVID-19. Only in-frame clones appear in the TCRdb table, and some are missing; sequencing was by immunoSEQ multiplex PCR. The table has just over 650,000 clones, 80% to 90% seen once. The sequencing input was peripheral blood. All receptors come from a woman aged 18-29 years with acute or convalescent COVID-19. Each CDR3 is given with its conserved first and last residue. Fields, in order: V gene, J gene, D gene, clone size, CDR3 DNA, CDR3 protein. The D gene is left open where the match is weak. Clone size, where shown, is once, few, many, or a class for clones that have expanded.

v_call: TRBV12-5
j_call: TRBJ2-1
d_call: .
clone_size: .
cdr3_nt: TGTGCTAGTGGTTTGCAGGGAGGGGGCTACAATGAGCAGTTCTTC
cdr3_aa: CASGLQGGGYNEQFF

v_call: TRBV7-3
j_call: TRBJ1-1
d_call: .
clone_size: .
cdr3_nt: TGTGCCAGCAGTCAAACAGTGAACACTGAAGCTTTCTTT
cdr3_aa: CASSQTVNTEAFF

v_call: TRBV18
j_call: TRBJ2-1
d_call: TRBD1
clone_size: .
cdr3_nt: TGTGCCAGCTCACCAAGGGGAACATGGGACAGCCCTAATGAGCAGTTCTTC
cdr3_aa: CASSPRGTWDSPNEQFF

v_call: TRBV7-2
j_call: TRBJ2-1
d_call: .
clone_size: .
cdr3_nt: TGTGCCAGCAGCCAGGGGCGGGGGAATGAGCAGTTCTTC
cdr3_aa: CASSQGRGNEQFF

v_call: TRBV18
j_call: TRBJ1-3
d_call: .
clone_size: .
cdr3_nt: TGTGCCAGCACAACAGGAACGACTGGAAACACCATATATTTT
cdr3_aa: CASTTGTTGNTIYF

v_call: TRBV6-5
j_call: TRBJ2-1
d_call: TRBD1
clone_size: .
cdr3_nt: TGTGCCAGCACCCTTAGGGACAGCCGCATCTTGTTCTTC
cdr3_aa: CASTLRDSRILFF

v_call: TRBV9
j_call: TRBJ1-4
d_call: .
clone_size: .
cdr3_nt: TGTGCCAGCAGCGAAGCCGTTTTTAGCCCTAATGAAAAACTGTTTTTT
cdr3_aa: CASSEAVFSPNEKLFF

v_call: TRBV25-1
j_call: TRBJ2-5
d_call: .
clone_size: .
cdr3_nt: TGTGCCAGCAGTGAAAACACTAGAAGACAGACCCAGTACTTC
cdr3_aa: CASSENTRRQTQYF

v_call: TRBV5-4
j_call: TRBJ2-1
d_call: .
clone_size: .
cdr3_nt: TGTGCCAGCAGCTTAATGCTACAGGGCAATGAGCAGTTCTTC
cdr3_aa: CASSLMLQGNEQFF

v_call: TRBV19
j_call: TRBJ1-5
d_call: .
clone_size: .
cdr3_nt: TGTGCCAGTAGCATCCTGTATGGAGGTAATCAGCCCCAGCATTTT
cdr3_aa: CASSILYGGNQPQHF

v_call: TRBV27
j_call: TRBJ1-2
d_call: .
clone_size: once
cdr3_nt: TGTGCCAGCAGTTTATCGTTGGCTCCAGGGATTGGCTACACCTTC
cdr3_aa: CASSLSLAPGIGYTF

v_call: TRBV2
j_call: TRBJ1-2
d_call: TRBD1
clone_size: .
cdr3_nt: TGTGCCAGCACCTTACAGGGGGCTAATGGCTACACCTTC
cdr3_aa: CASTLQGANGYTF

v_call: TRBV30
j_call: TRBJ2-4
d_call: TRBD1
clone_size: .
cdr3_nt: TGTGCCTGGAGTCTAGGACAGGGAATAGCCAAAAACATTCAGTACTTC
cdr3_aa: CAWSLGQGIAKNIQYF

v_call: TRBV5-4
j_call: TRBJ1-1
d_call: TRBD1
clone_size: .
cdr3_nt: TGTGCCAGCAGACGTAGGGGGCAGACTGAAGCTTTCTTT
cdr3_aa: CASRRRGQTEAFF

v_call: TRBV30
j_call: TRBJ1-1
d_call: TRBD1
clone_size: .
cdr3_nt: TGTGCCTGGCAAGGACAGGGTGAAGCTTTCTTT
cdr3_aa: CAWQGQGEAFF

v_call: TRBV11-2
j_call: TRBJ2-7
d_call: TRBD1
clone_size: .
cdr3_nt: TGTGCCAGCAGCCGGGGCAGGGGGCTTTACGAGCAGTACTTC
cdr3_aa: CASSRGRGLYEQYF

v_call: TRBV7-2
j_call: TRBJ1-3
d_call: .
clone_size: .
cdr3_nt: TGTGCCAGCAGCTTAGGGGACTCAGGAAACACCATATATTTT
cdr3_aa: CASSLGDSGNTIYF

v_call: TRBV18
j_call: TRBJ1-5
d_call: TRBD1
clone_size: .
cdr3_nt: TGTGCCAGCTCACCAAGAGGGACAGGGAATCAGCCCCAGCATTTT
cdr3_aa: CASSPRGTGNQPQHF

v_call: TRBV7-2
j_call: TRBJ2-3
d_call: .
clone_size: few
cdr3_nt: TGTGCCAGCAGCTTATGGGCGTCTAGCACAGATACGCAGTATTTT
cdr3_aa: CASSLWASSTDTQYF

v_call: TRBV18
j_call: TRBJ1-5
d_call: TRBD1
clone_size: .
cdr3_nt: TGTGCCAGCTCACCAGGGACAGGGGCAAATAGCAATCAGCCCCAGCATTTT
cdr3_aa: CASSPGTGANSNQPQHF

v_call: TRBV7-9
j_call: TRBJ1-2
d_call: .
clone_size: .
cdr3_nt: TGTGCCAGCAGCTTACCCCAGGGTGGCTACACCTTC
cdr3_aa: CASSLPQGGYTF

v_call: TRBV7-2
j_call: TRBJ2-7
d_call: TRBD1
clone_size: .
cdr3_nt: TGTGCCAGCAGCTTAGCCGGACAGGGGATCTACGAGCAGTACTTC
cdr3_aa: CASSLAGQGIYEQYF

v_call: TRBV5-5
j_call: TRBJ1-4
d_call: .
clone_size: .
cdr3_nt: TGTGCCAGCAGCCTCACAGGTGAAAAACTGTTTTTT
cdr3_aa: CASSLTGEKLFF

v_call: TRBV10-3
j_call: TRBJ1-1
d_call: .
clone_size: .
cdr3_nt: TGTGCCATCAGTGACTACACCGGGAGAAACACTGAAGCTTTCTTT
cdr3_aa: CAISDYTGRNTEAFF

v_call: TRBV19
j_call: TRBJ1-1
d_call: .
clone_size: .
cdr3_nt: TGTGCCAGTAGATCGGCCTGGGCGATACGCACTGAAGCTTTCTTT
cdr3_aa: CASRSAWAIRTEAFF

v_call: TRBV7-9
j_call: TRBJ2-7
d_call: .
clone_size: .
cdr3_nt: TGTGCCAGCAGCTTAGCCGGGAGAGGCGAGCAGTACTTC
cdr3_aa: CASSLAGRGEQYF

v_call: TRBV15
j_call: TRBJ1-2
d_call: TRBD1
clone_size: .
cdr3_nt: TGTGCCACCAGCAGAGTAGGGGGCCCTTACTGGGGCTACACCTTC
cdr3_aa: CATSRVGGPYWGYTF

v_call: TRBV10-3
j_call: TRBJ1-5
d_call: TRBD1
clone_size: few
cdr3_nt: TGTGCCATCAGTGGGACAGGGGGCGACGGTCAGCCCCAGCATTTT
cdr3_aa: CAISGTGGDGQPQHF

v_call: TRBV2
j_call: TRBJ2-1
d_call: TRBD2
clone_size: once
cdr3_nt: TGTGCCAGCAGTGAATGGGGACTAGCGGAGCGGGAGCAGTTCTTC
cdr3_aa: CASSEWGLAEREQFF

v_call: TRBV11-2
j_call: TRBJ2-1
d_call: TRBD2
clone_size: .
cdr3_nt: TGTGCCAGCAGCATCCCCGGGACTAGGTACAATGAGCAGTTCTTC
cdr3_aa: CASSIPGTRYNEQFF

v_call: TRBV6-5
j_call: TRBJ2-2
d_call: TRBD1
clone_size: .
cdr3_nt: TGTGCCAGCAGTTACTCGAGTCAGGGGGCAAGCGGGGAGCTGTTTTTT
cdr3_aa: CASSYSSQGASGELFF

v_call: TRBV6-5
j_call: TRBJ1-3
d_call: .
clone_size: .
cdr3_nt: TGTGCCAGTTTAAAGATAGAGGATTCTGGAAACACCATATATTTT
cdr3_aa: CASLKIEDSGNTIYF

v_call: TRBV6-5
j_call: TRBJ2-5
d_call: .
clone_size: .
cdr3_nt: TGTGCCAGCAAACAACCGGGACTTCCTAAAGAGACCCAGTACTTC
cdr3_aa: CASKQPGLPKETQYF

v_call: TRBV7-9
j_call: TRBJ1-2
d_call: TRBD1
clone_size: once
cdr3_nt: TGTGCCAGCAGCTTGGGGGACAGGGGGTATGGCTACACCTTC
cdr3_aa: CASSLGDRGYGYTF

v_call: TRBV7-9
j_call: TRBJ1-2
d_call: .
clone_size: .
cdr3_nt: TGTGCCAGCAGCTCCCTCGGGGGAGCGACGATGGGTTACGGCTACACCTTC
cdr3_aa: CASSSLGGATMGYGYTF

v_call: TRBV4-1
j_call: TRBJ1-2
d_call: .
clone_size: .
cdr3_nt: TGCGCCAGCAGCCAAATGACATTCGAAGCTAACTATGGCTACACCTTC
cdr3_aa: CASSQMTFEANYGYTF

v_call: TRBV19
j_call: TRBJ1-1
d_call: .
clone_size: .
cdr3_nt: TGTGCCAGTAGTAGCCGTGGGGAGGGGGACACTGAAGCTTTCTTT
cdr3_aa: CASSSRGEGDTEAFF

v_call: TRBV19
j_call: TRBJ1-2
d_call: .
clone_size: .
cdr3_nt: TGTGCCAGTAGTCGGAGACAGGTCCTCTACACCTTC
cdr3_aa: CASSRRQVLYTF

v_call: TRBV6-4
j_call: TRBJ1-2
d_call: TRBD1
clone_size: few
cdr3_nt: TGTGCCAGCAGTGACGGGACAGGGATTTATGGCTACACCTTC
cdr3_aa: CASSDGTGIYGYTF

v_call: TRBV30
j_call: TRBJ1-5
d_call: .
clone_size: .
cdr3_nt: TGTGCCTGGAGTGCCAGGGCTGTGGAGCCCCAGCATTTT
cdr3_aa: CAWSARAVEPQHF

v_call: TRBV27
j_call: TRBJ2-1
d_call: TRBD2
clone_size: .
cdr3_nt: TGTGCCAGCAGTCAGCTTGCGGGGGGTTACAATGAGCAGTTCTTC
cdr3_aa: CASSQLAGGYNEQFF

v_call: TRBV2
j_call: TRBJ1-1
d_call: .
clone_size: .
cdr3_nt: TGTGCCAGCAGTGAGCGGTCCGGGAACACTGAAGCTTTCTTT
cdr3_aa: CASSERSGNTEAFF

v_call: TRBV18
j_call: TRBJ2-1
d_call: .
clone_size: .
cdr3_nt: TGTGCCAGCTCAGCGGGTTTTCGGGAGCAGTTCTTC
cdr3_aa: CASSAGFREQFF

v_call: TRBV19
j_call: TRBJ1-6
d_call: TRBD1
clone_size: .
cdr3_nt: TGTGCCAGTAGTACGGGACAGGGTAATTCACCCCTCCACTTT
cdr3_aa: CASSTGQGNSPLHF